Below, one T cell receptor beta chain is given with its context. This record belongs to a study of blood T cell repertoires in COVID-19. In terms of age and location, participants ranged from roughly 18 to 90 years and lived in fewer than 30 US areas. Trimming shortened V by 6 bases and J by 0 bases, and 10 bases separated the two germline ends. CDR3 length: 14 residues. Germline CDR1 reads SGHDT; CDR2 reads YYEEEE. Libraries were prepared by immunoSEQ multiplex PCR; TCRdb keeps only in-frame clonotypes and omits some of them. The sample yields about 280,000 clones, roughly 86% seen once. This sequence joins TRBV5-6 and TRBJ2-1; perhaps TRBD1 as D (5 bases). Sequencing was carried out using PBMCs or T cells enriched from blood (not recorded which). This sequence originates from a woman under 40 who had recovered from COVID-19. The CDR3 is CASTTGTSYNEQFF. The CDR3 bases are TGTGCCAGCACCACAGGTACCTCCTACAATGAGCAGTTCTTC. The full variable domain, its missing parts supplied by reference TRBV5-6 and TRBJ2-1, is DAGVTQSPTHLIKTRGQQVTLRCSPKSGHDTVSWYQQALGQGPQFIFQYYEEEERQRGNFPDRFSGHQFPNYSSELNVNALLLGDSALYLCASTTGTSYNEQFFGPGTRLTVL.